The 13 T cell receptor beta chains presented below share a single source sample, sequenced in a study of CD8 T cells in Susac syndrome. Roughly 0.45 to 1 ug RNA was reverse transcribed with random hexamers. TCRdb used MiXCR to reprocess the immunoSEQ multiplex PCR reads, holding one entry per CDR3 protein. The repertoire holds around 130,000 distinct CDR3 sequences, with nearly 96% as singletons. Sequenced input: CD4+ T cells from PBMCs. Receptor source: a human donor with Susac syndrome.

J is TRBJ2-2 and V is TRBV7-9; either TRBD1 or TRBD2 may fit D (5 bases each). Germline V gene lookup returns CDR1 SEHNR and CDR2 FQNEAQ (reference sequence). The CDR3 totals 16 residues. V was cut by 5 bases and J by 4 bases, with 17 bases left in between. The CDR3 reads CASSLGDPGRTGELFF. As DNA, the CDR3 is TGTGCCAGCAGCCTCGGAGACCCGGGGCGCACCGGGGAGCTGTTTTTT.

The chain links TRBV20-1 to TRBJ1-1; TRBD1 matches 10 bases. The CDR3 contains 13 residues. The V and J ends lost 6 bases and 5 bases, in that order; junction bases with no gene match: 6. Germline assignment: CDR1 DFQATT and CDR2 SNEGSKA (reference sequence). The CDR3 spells CSALGQGGTEAFF. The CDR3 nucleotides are TGCAGTGCCCTAGGACAGGGGGGAACTGAAGCTTTCTTT.

The CDR3 region is CAWKRLAGVSTGELFF. CDR3 DNA: TGTGCCTGGAAACGACTAGCGGGAGTGTCTACCGGGGAGCTGTTTTTT. This chain joins TRBV30 and TRBJ2-2; TRBD2 matches 12 bases. This CDR3 has 16 amino acids. J lost 5 bases, V lost 4 bases, and 8 bases had no gene match. CDR1 and CDR2 from the germline V gene are GTSNPN and SVGIG (reference sequence).

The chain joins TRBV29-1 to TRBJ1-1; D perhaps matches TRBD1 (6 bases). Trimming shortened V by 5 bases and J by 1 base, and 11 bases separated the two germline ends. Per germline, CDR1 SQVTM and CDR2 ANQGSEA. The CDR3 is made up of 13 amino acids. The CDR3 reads CSVHLGANTEAFF. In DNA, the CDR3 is TGCAGCGTTCACTTGGGGGCGAACACTGAAGCTTTCTTT.

In DNA, the CDR3 is TGTGCCAGTCGGGGCGGAATCCACCATAACACCGGGGAGCTGTTTTTT. It codes for CASRGGIHHNTGELFF. V is TRBV6-1 and J is TRBJ2-2; D may be TRBD1 or TRBD2 (5 bases each). There are 16 residues in the CDR3. Trimming cost V 9 bases and J 2 bases, with 19 bases left between them. Germline values: CDR1 MNHNS, CDR2 SASEGT.

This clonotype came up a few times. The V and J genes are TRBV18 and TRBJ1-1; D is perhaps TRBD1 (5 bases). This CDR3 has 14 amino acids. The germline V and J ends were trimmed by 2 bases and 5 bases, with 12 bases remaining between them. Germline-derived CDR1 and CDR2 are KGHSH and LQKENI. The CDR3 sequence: CASSPLGEGTEAFF. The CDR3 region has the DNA TGTGCCAGCTCACCATTGGGGGAAGGAACTGAAGCTTTCTTT.

The CDR3 region has the DNA TGTGCCACCAGCAGAGAGGAGAAATCCTACGAGCAGTACTTC. Residues: CATSREEKSYEQYF. This chain links TRBV15 with TRBJ2-7; no definite D call. CDR1 LNHNV and CDR2 YYDKDF come from the germline V gene (reference sequence). The CDR3 loop spans 14 amino acids. V shed 0 bases and J shed 1 base, with 7 bases lying between them.

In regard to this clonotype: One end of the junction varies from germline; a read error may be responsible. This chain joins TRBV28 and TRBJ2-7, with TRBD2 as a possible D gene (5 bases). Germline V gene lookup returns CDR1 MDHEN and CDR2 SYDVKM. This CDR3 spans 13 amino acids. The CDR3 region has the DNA TGTGCCAGCAGTTCGGCCCCGGCCCCTGCCGGGAACTTC. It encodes CASSSAPAPAGNF.

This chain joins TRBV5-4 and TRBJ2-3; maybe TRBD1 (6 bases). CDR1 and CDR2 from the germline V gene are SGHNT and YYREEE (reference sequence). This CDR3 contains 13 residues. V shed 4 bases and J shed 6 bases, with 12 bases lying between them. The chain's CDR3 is CASSPTGADTQYF. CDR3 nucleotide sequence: TGTGCCAGCAGCCCGACAGGAGCGGATACGCAGTATTTT.

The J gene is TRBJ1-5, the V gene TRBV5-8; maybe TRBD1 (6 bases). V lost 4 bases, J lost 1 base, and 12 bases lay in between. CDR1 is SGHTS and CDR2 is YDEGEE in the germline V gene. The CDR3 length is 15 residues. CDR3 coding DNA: TGTGCCAGCAGCCGCTACAGGGTGAGCAATCAGCCCCAGCATTTT. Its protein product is CASSRYRVSNQPQHF.

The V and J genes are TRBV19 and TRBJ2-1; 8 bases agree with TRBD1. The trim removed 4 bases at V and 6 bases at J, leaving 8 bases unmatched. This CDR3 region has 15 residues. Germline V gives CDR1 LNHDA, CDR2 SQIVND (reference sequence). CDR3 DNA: TGTGCCAGTAGTACCTACCCTACAGGGGGCAATGAGCAGTTCTTC. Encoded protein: CASSTYPTGGNEQFF.

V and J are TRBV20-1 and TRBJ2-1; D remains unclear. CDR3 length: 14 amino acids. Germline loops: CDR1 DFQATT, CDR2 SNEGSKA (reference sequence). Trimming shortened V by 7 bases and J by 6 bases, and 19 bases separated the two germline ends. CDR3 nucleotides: TGCAGTGTTTCGGACGGTCGAGGTTCCAATGAGCAGTTCTTC. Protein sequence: CSVSDGRGSNEQFF.

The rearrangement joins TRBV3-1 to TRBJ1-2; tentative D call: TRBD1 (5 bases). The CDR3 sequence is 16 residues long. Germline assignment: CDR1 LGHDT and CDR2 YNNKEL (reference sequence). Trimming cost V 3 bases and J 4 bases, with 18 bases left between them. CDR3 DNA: TGTGCCAGCAGCCATCGGGCAGGGATCATAAGCTATGGCTACACCTTC. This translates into CASSHRAGIISYGYTF.